The 9 T cell receptor beta chains listed next were all sequenced from one sample in a study of T cell responses to AZD1222 COVID-19 vaccine. Produced via immunoSEQ multiplex PCR; TCRdb's table is partial and in-frame only. The profile shows about 130,000 clones, approximately 90% of them singletons. Sequenced material: peripheral blood, taken on day 0 of AZD1222 vaccination. These receptors all stem from an adult in good health.

The V gene is TRBV13, the J gene TRBJ2-1; no definite D call. Germline V lookup: CDR1 PRHDT, CDR2 FYEKMQ (reference sequence). This CDR3 spans 14 amino acids. V was trimmed by 0 bases and J by 6 bases, leaving 9 bases between them. The CDR3 is CASSLGWSVNEQFF. For the CDR3, the DNA is TGTGCCAGCAGCTTAGGCTGGTCGGTCAATGAGCAGTTCTTC.

J is TRBJ2-1 and V is TRBV6-7; the D is unclear. TRBV6-7 is recorded as an ORF, its role being uncertain. This CDR3 spans 12 amino acids. With 0 bases removed from V and 9 bases from J, the gap between germline ends came to 6 bases. DNA for the CDR3: TGTGCCAGCAGTTACTCGAAGGGTGAGCAGTTCTTC. Amino acid sequence: CASSYSKGEQFF.

This clone has a single count. The V and J genes are TRBV7-2 and TRBJ2-5; maybe TRBD2 (7 bases). The V gene lost 3 bases and the J gene lost 5 bases, with 16 bases spanning the gap. CDR1 SGHTA and CDR2 FQGNSA come from the germline V gene. The CDR3 has 15 amino acids. The CDR3 loop reads CASSFPGGGVETQYF. In nucleotides, the CDR3 is TGTGCCAGCAGCTTCCCTGGAGGGGGGGTGGAGACCCAGTACTTC.

This chain joins TRBV5-1 and TRBJ2-7, with D unclear. V was shortened by 6 bases and J by 2 bases, with 15 bases between the two germline ends. Germline V gene sequence: CDR1 SGHRS, CDR2 YFSETQ. CDR3 length: 14 residues. Here the CDR3 reads CASKTAYRTYEQYF. The CDR3 DNA sequence: TGCGCCAGCAAAACCGCGTATCGTACCTACGAGCAGTACTTC.

V is TRBV2 and J is TRBJ2-1, with TRBD2 matching 15 bases. The CDR3 is made up of 16 amino acids. Germline CDR1 is SNHLY and CDR2 is FYNNEI. With 5 bases clipped from V and 7 bases from J, the junction kept 6 bases outside the gene matches. In DNA form, the CDR3 reads TGTGCCAGCAGTCCGGGACTAGCGGGGGGTCCGAATGAGCAGTTCTTC. Amino acids: CASSPGLAGGPNEQFF. The full variable domain, completed using reference TRBV2 and TRBJ2-1, is EPEVTQTPSHQVTQMGQEVILRCVPISNHLYFYWYRQILGQKVEFLVSFYNNEISEKSEIFDDQFSVERPDGSNFTLKIRSTKLEDSAMYFCASSPGLAGGPNEQFFGPGTRLTVL.

The rearrangement links TRBV7-6 to TRBJ2-7, with D possibly TRBD2 on 6 matching bases. Germline CDR1 is SGHVS and CDR2 is FNYEAQ. Trimming removed 5 bases from V and 2 bases from J, with 16 bases in between. The CDR3 loop spans 15 amino acids. CDR3 DNA sequence: TGTGCCAGCAGCCTTACTGCGGGACTGGCCTACGAGCAGTACTTC. Protein product: CASSLTAGLAYEQYF.

The chain has TRBV15 and TRBJ1-2; D gene ambiguous. Trimming removed 0 bases from V and 2 bases from J, with 4 bases in between. CDR3 size: 13 residues. Germline CDR1 LNHNV, CDR2 YYDKDF (reference sequence). The CDR3 bases are TGTGCCACCAGCAGAGACAGGAACTATGGCTACACCTTC. Translated, it gives CATSRDRNYGYTF.

This chain joins TRBV28 and TRBJ2-1; D remains unclear. This CDR3 contains 14 residues. Germline V gene data show CDR1 as MDHEN and CDR2 as SYDVKM. V was cut by 1 base and J by 8 bases, with 12 bases left in between. The CDR3 coding sequence is TGTGCCAGCAGTTTATCTGGTGTAGTCTATGAGCAGTTCTTC. Encoded protein: CASSLSGVVYEQFF.

V and J are TRBV10-3 and TRBJ2-3, with 11 bases identical to TRBD2. V shed 4 bases, J shed 2 bases, and the junction held 5 bases outside the gene matches. The CDR3 has 16 residues. Germline V gene data show CDR1 as ENHRY and CDR2 as SYGVKD. In nucleotides, the CDR3 is TGTGCCATCAGTGGATCGACTAGCGGGGACACAGATACGCAGTATTTT. It translates to CAISGSTSGDTDTQYF.